This T cell receptor (beta chain) was documented in a study of cytomegalovirus exposure and HLA in healthy donors. Study background: Early released data had tens of millions of unique TCRs, all coming from HLA-typed donors. The study's findings and limits: Per published reports, the classifier diagnosed cytomegalovirus status with high specificity and sensitivity. A few of the chains that were CMV-associated were confirmed in vitro to be specific for CMV antigens.

This clone was picked up one time. Its antigen is still unknown. CDR1 is MGHRA, CDR2 YSYEKL, per germline. This CDR3 is 15 amino acids long. Trimming cost V 3 bases and J 5 bases; bases outside gene matches: 6. In the PCR, 60 Vbeta and 13 Jbeta primers were used. Profiled with immunoSEQ multiplex PCR; TCRdb holds only in-frame clones, not every one. This table has about 86,000 clones, 70% to 80% appearing once. J is TRBJ2-5 and V is TRBV4-1; 10 nucleotides line up with TRBD2. This receptor was obtained from a woman in her thirties or forties in good health and CMV-seropositive. Sequencing was performed on PBMCs. The CDR3 protein is CASSQSGGAVETQYF. The CDR3 DNA sequence: TGCGCCAGCAGCCAGAGCGGGGGGGCCGTCGAGACCCAGTACTTC.